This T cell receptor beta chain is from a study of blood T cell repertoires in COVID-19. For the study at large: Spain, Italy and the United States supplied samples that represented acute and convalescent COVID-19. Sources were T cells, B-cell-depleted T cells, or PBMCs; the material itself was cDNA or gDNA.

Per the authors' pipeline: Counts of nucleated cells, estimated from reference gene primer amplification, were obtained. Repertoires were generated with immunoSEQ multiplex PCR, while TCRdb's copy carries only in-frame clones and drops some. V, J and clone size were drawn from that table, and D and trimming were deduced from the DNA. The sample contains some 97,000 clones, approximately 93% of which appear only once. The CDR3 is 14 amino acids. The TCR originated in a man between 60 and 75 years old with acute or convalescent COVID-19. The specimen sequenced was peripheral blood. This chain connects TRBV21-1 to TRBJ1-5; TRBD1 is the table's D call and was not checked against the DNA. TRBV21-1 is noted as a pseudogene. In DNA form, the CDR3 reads TGTGCCAGCTTAAGTTCAGGCCCCAATCAGCCCCAGCATTTT. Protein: CASLSSGPNQPQHF.